This T cell receptor (beta chain) was captured in a study of technical replicates of blood from a few donors. Trimming at V came to 4 bases and at J to 8 bases, leaving 5 bases not matched to a gene. The CDR3 is 14 amino acids. Per the germline V gene, CDR1 is SGHRS and CDR2 is YFSETQ. Profiled with immunoSEQ multiplex PCR; TCRdb holds only in-frame clones, not every one. Of 51,000 or so clones in the sample, 92% were seen once. V is TRBV5-1 and J is TRBJ1-4; 10 bases line up with TRBD1. The sequencing sample was made of PBMCs. This TCR was recovered from a human donor in good health. Some clones in this sample may be carry-over from other donors' samples. The CDR3 loop reads CASSGGDRGEKLFF. The CDR3 DNA sequence: TGCGCCAGCAGCGGAGGGGACAGGGGAGAAAAACTGTTTTTT. The full variable domain, in which reference TRBV5-1 and TRBJ1-4 provide the parts outside the CDR3, is KAGVTQTPRYLIKTRGQQVTLSCSPISGHRSVSWYQQTPGQGLQFLFEYFSETQRNKGNFPGRFSGRQFSNSRSEMNVSTLELGDSALYLCASSGGDRGEKLFFGSGTQLSVL.